This TCR beta chain was recorded in a study of identifying expanded T cells in peripheral blood. Losses at the gene ends were 9 bases for V and 4 bases for J; bases not matched to a gene: 7. The CDR3 is 14 amino acids. The germline V gene has CDR1 ENHRY and CDR2 SYGVKD. Repertoires were generated with immunoSEQ multiplex PCR, while TCRdb's copy carries only in-frame clones and drops some. Of about 110,000 clones in the sample, about 87% were seen once. During the collection period, no donor immune events like infections were recorded. The sample was blood. This sequence was found in a person aged 18 to 75 in good health. J is TRBJ2-3 and V is TRBV10-3, with TRBD2 matching over 10 bases. CDR3: CAIQRGGAADTQYF. The CDR3 DNA reads TGTGCCATTCAGCGGGGGGGCGCAGCAGATACGCAGTATTTT.